Detailed here is one T cell receptor (beta chain). Antigen: not known. Incorporated into the TCR beta cDNA libraries were unique molecular identifiers, which served to reduce PCR and sequencing biases. MiXCR was run by TCRdb on the PCR reads, yielding one entry per CDR3 protein. This sample yields 820,000 or so distinct CDR3 sequences, of which about 57% are seen a single time; 4.6% belongs to the top ten. The sample originates from a study of post-analysis software for immune sequencing data. Findings and limits, study-wide: There were about 5 TRBV segments more frequent in patients than controls, and TRBV5-6, TRBV5-1 and TRBV20-1 were among them.

With 2 bases removed from V and 5 bases from J, the gap between germline ends came to 16 bases. The CDR3 loop spans 15 amino acids. The V gene's germline CDR1 is SGHKS and CDR2 YYEKEE (reference sequence). This sequence originates from a girl between 5 and 17 years old with multiple sclerosis. The rearrangement uses TRBV5-5 and TRBJ1-1; TRBD1 is a possible D gene (5 bases). The material sequenced was blood. The CDR3 loop is CASSLTGEGRTEAFF. For the CDR3, the DNA is TGTGCCAGCAGCTTAACAGGAGAAGGGAGAACTGAAGCTTTCTTT.